The 21 T cell receptor beta chains below come from one sample, sequenced in a study of cytomegalovirus exposure and HLA in healthy donors. 13 Jbeta primers and 60 Vbeta primers were used for the PCR. Using immunoSEQ multiplex PCR, the repertoire was profiled, and TCRdb retains in-frame clones only, with some absent. This sample yields 150,000 to 200,000 clones, of which roughly four fifths are seen a single time; 2% to 2.5% belongs to the top ten. The sequenced material came from PBMCs. The receptor set was obtained from a woman younger than 45 in good health and CMV-seropositive.

This clone was detected a few times. CDR3 region: CASSLGGTISYEQYF. Written as DNA, the CDR3 is TGCGCCAGCAGCTTAGGCGGAACTATCTCCTACGAGCAGTACTTC. The J gene is TRBJ2-7, the V gene TRBV5-1; D is unclear. Trimming left V 2 bases short and J 0 bases short, with 12 bases between. Germline CDR1 is SGHRS and CDR2 is YFSETQ. CDR3 size: 15 residues.

The chain uses TRBV27 and TRBJ1-1; the D gene is possibly TRBD1 (6 bases). This CDR3 region has 15 residues. The germline gives CDR1 MNHEY, CDR2 SMNVEV (reference sequence). V lost 7 bases, J lost 4 bases, and 19 bases lay in between. The CDR3 here is CASTLDSHLGTEAFF. CDR3 nucleotide sequence: TGTGCCAGCACCCTGGACAGTCACCTGGGCACTGAAGCTTTCTTT.

This clone was picked up a small number of times. CDR3 nucleotides: TGTGCCAGCAGCGGACTTCGGAACACTGAAGCTTTCTTT. Translated: CASSGLRNTEAFF. This chain links TRBV7-2 with TRBJ1-1; no definite D call. V shed 5 bases and J shed 1 base, with 8 bases lying between them. CDR1 and CDR2 from the germline V gene are SGHTA and FQGNSA. There are 13 residues in the CDR3.

Here the CDR3 reads CASSQTLVDTQYF. CDR3 DNA sequence: TGTGCCAGCAGTCAGACTCTAGTAGATACGCAGTATTTT. This chain connects TRBV7-2 to TRBJ2-3, with D hard to call. The CDR3 extends over 13 amino acids. Trimming removed 6 bases at V and 5 bases at J, with 12 bases between. CDR1 is SGHTA and CDR2 is FQGNSA in the germline V gene.

This chain links TRBV5-6 with TRBJ2-4; the match to TRBD2 covers 10 bases. The V gene end was trimmed by 7 bases and the J gene end by 8 bases; junction bases not matched to a gene: 12. CDR1 and CDR2 (germline): SGHDT, YYEEEE. The CDR3 contains 15 residues. This chain's CDR3 is CASHGLAGERDIQYF. CDR3 bases: TGTGCCAGCCATGGGCTAGCGGGAGAGCGGGACATTCAGTACTTC.

V is TRBV28 and J is TRBJ2-7; 8 nucleotides agree with TRBD2. J gave up 3 bases and V 3 bases, and 7 bases lay outside the gene matches. The CDR3 totals 15 residues. Per germline, CDR1 MDHEN and CDR2 SYDVKM. The CDR3, as DNA: TGTGCCAGCAGTTTGGGCGGGAGGTCATTCTACGAGCAGTACTTC. Protein sequence: CASSLGGRSFYEQYF.

V is TRBV19 and J is TRBJ2-5; D remains ambiguous. The CDR3 is made up of 14 amino acids. Germline lookup yields CDR1 LNHDA and CDR2 SQIVND (reference sequence). V was cut by 7 bases and J by 0 bases, with 12 bases left in between. The CDR3 sequence is CASIPLEYQETQYF. The DNA of the CDR3 is TGTGCCAGTATTCCTTTGGAGTACCAAGAGACCCAGTACTTC.

This sequence joins TRBV7-9 and TRBJ2-2; the match to TRBD2 covers 15 bases. Germline V gene sequence: CDR1 SEHNR, CDR2 FQNEAQ (reference sequence). The CDR3 contains 17 residues. J lost 8 bases, V lost 5 bases, and 9 bases had no gene match. The CDR3 here is CASSPPGTSGRQGELFF. The CDR3 DNA reads TGTGCCAGCAGCCCCCCGGGGACTAGCGGGAGGCAAGGGGAGCTGTTTTTT.

The CDR3 bases are TGTGCCAGCAGTTTATATCAGGGGATACCCTATGGCTACACCTTC. This codes for CASSLYQGIPYGYTF. The V and J genes are TRBV28 and TRBJ1-2, with TRBD1 as a possible D gene (6 bases). The CDR3 has 15 amino acids. The V gene's germline CDR1 is MDHEN and CDR2 SYDVKM. The V end was cut by 1 base, the J end by 4 bases, with 13 bases between.

This chain connects TRBV30 to TRBJ1-2; 7 nucleotides line up with TRBD1. The V gene end was trimmed by 0 bases and the J gene end by 5 bases; junction bases not matched to a gene: 6. This CDR3 is built from 14 residues. From germline, CDR1 is GTSNPN and CDR2 SVGIG (reference sequence). The chain's CDR3 is CAWSVGRGSYGYTF. The CDR3 DNA follows: TGTGCCTGGAGTGTCGGCAGGGGGTCATATGGCTACACCTTC.

The J gene is TRBJ2-2, the V gene TRBV10-2; D possibly corresponds to TRBD2 (7 bases). Germline values: CDR1 WSHSY, CDR2 SAAADI. Trimming left V 1 base short and J 1 base short, with 13 bases between. The CDR3 length is 17 residues. The CDR3 DNA sequence: TGCGCCAGCAGTGAGTTAAAGGGGGGGTTGAACACCGGGGAGCTGTTTTTT. Its translation is CASSELKGGLNTGELFF.

The chain combines TRBV18 with TRBJ2-1; TRBD1 matches at 8 bases. The CDR3 is made up of 16 amino acids. V dropped 6 bases and J dropped 7; count of bases not matched to a gene: 14. Per the germline V gene, CDR1 is KGHSH and CDR2 is LQKENI. The chain's CDR3 is CASSPKSGQGGNEQFF. In DNA form, the CDR3 reads TGTGCCAGCTCTCCTAAGTCCGGACAGGGTGGGAATGAGCAGTTCTTC.

The CDR3, as DNA: TGTGCCAGCAGTGAGCAGTCCTACGAGCAGTACTTC. It encodes CASSEQSYEQYF. The V and J genes are TRBV2 and TRBJ2-7, with no clear D. Germline assignment: CDR1 SNHLY and CDR2 FYNNEI. The CDR3 extends over 12 amino acids. V lost 3 bases and J lost 1, with 4 bases in between.

The genes are TRBV27 and TRBJ2-1; 11 bases fit TRBD2. The CDR3 is made up of 14 amino acids. The V and J ends lost 5 bases and 9 bases, in that order; junction bases with no gene match: 6. CDR1 and CDR2 from the germline V gene are MNHEY and SMNVEV (reference sequence). CDR3 residues: CASSIAGGVLEQFF. In DNA, the CDR3 is TGTGCCAGCAGTATAGCGGGAGGGGTTCTTGAGCAGTTCTTC.

This clone was detected a few times. This sequence joins TRBV30 and TRBJ2-7; 7 positions match TRBD1. Unmatched junction bases numbered 12, after V lost 2 bases and J lost 2 bases. The CDR3 spans 16 residues. The germline gives CDR1 GTSNPN, CDR2 SVGIG (reference sequence). The DNA of the CDR3 is TGTGCCTGGAGTCCCGCCTCGGACAGGCTGACCTACGAGCAGTACTTC. Translated: CAWSPASDRLTYEQYF.

The chain has TRBV6-6 and TRBJ2-3; D remains ambiguous. Germline values: CDR1 MNHNY, CDR2 SVGAGI (reference sequence). The CDR3 runs to 14 residues. Trimming shortened V by 0 bases and J by 3 bases, and 7 bases separated the two germline ends. The CDR3 is CASSYSSLTDTQYF. In DNA form, the CDR3 reads TGTGCCAGCAGTTACTCGAGCCTGACAGATACGCAGTATTTT.

J is TRBJ1-1 and V is TRBV7-6, with 7 bases identical to TRBD1. CDR3 size: 17 residues. In germline, CDR1 is SGHVS, CDR2 FNYEAQ. With V trimmed by 1 base and J by 4 bases, 12 bases remained unmatched. For the CDR3, the DNA is TGTGCCAGCAGCTTAGACCCTAGTGGGACAGTAAGCACTGAAGCTTTCTTT. It yields the protein CASSLDPSGTVSTEAFF.

The J gene is TRBJ2-7, the V gene TRBV7-6; the match to TRBD1 covers 9 bases. There are 14 residues in the CDR3. CDR1 and CDR2 (germline): SGHVS, FNYEAQ. J gave up 7 bases and V 1 base, and 5 bases lay outside the gene matches. In DNA, the CDR3 is TGTGCCAGCAGCTTAGAACAGGGGGCTGAAGAGCAGTACTTC. It is translated as CASSLEQGAEEQYF.

V usage is TRBV11-2 and J usage is TRBJ2-7; D unclear. The CDR3 sequence is 14 residues long. V was pared by 5 bases and J by 5 bases, with 16 bases between. Germline loops: CDR1 SGHAT, CDR2 FQNNGV. The CDR3 region has the DNA TGTGCCAGCAGCCCATCTACGGAGCTCGACGAGCAGTACTTC. Encoded protein: CASSPSTELDEQYF.

This chain connects TRBV7-9 to TRBJ1-1; D remains unclear. Trimming removed 1 base at V and 0 bases at J, with 9 bases between. CDR1 is SEHNR and CDR2 is FQNEAQ in the germline V gene (reference sequence). This CDR3 spans 15 amino acids. This CDR3 reads CASSLVVSLNTEAFF. As DNA, the CDR3 is TGTGCCAGCAGCTTAGTTGTGTCTCTGAACACTGAAGCTTTCTTT.

The genes are TRBV6-1 and TRBJ1-4; 9 positions agree with TRBD1. The V gene end was trimmed by 6 bases and the J gene end by 8 bases; junction bases not matched to a gene: 4. From germline, CDR1 is MNHNS and CDR2 SASEGT. This CDR3 has 13 amino acids. The CDR3 DNA sequence: TGTGCCAGCAGACAGGGGGCGCCGGAAAAACTGTTTTTT. Translated: CASRQGAPEKLFF.